A selection of T cell receptor beta chains follows, all from one sample in a study of Graves' ophthalmopathy and Graves' hyperthyroidism. Each CDR3 protein is one row after TCRdb ran MiXCR on the multiplex PCR reads. Among about 700,000 distinct CDR3 sequences listed, about 40% were seen once. The specimen sequenced was peripheral blood. These receptors all stem from an adult man with Graves' ophthalmopathy. Both conserved end residues are part of each CDR3. A D gene is named only where the DNA matches it firmly. Only some rows state a clone size, as once, few, many or a class for expanded clones.

CDR3 DNA,CDR3 protein,clone size,D gene,J gene,V gene
TGTGCCAGCACCCAGACGGGACAGTTGCCTGGCTACACCTTC,CASTQTGQLPGYTF,many,TRBD1,TRBJ1-2,TRBV7-9
TGTGCCAGCAGTACTACAGGGGGCGCGTCTAATTCACCCCTCCACTTT,CASSTTGGASNSPLHF,NA,TRBD1,TRBJ1-6,TRBV2
TGTGCCACCAGCAGAGTAGCGGGGAGCTCTGGAAACACCATATATTTT,CATSRVAGSSGNTIYF,NA,NA,TRBJ1-3,TRBV15
TGTGCCAGCAGCTTAGCGGAGGCGGGTGGAAACGAGCAGTACTTC,CASSLAEAGGNEQYF,NA,NA,TRBJ2-7,TRBV7-8
TGTGCCACCAGCAGCCAAGCTTGGCAAGAGACCCAGTACTTC,CATSSQAWQETQYF,NA,NA,TRBJ2-5,TRBV15
TGCGCCAGCAGCCAACACGACAGGAGTAATTCACCCCTCCACTTT,CASSQHDRSNSPLHF,few,NA,TRBJ1-6,TRBV4-3
TGTGCCAGCAGTGGGGCAGGGGGCCAGTTCTTC,CASSGAGGQFF,NA,TRBD1,TRBJ2-1,TRBV2
TGTGCCGGAGGGACAGGGGTCTCTTCACCCCTCCACTTT,CAGGTGVSSPLHF,many,TRBD1,TRBJ1-6,TRBV19
TGTGCCAGCAGGAGGAAAGGGATCCGAGGAGAGACCCAGTACTTC,CASRRKGIRGETQYF,many,NA,TRBJ2-5,TRBV2
TGTGCCAGCGCGTCCTTGGACAGGGGGCAAGTAGGCACCGGGGAGCTGTTTTTT,CASASLDRGQVGTGELFF,NA,TRBD1,TRBJ2-2,TRBV9
TGCAGCGTTGAAACCGTCCGGGACAGCCAAGAGACCCAGTACTTC,CSVETVRDSQETQYF,many,TRBD1,TRBJ2-5,TRBV29-1
TGTGCCAGCAGCGCGGGACAGGGGAGGGATGAAAAACTGTTTTTT,CASSAGQGRDEKLFF,NA,TRBD1,TRBJ1-4,TRBV9
TGTGCCAGCTCCCGGACAGGGGGAACACCCCTCCACTTT,CASSRTGGTPLHF,NA,TRBD1,TRBJ1-6,TRBV2
TGTGCCACCAGCGCCCGGACAGTCAGGTCGGCTGAAGCTTTCTTT,CATSARTVRSAEAFF,NA,NA,TRBJ1-1,TRBV15
TGTGCCAGCAGCACAAGACAGGGGGCGCGGGAGCAGTACTTC,CASSTRQGAREQYF,NA,TRBD1,TRBJ2-7,TRBV7-2
TGTGCCAGCAGCCCGCAGGCGGCGGGGAGCTCCTACGAGCAGTACTTC,CASSPQAAGSSYEQYF,NA,NA,TRBJ2-7,TRBV11-1
TGTGCCAGCAGCGTACTGGACAGGGGGATTTCACCCCTCCACTTT,CASSVLDRGISPLHF,many,TRBD1,TRBJ1-6,TRBV9
TGTGCCAGCAGTGCCCGGGGGGCTAGCGGGAGTCGTGAGCAGTACTTC,CASSARGASGSREQYF,many,TRBD2,TRBJ2-7,TRBV6-1
TGCGCCAGCAGCCAAGCCAGAGCACTCCCATATGGCTACACCTTC,CASSQARALPYGYTF,NA,NA,TRBJ1-2,TRBV4-3
TGCGCCAGCAGCCCTGGGACCGACTCGATACCCCTCCACTTT,CASSPGTDSIPLHF,many,NA,TRBJ1-6,TRBV5-1
TGTGCCAGCAGTGAAGGGAGAGGGGTCGGAAACACCATATATTTT,CASSEGRGVGNTIYF,once,NA,TRBJ1-3,TRBV2
TGTGCCAGCAGTTACTCGATGGGCAGGGTCGACGAGACCCAGTACTTC,CASSYSMGRVDETQYF,NA,NA,TRBJ2-5,TRBV6-6
TGCGCCAGCAGCTTGGGGCCCTCCGGCTATGGCTACACCTTC,CASSLGPSGYGYTF,once,NA,TRBJ1-2,TRBV5-1
TGTGCCAGCAGTCCCATAACCTACGAGCAGTACTTC,CASSPITYEQYF,many,NA,TRBJ2-7,TRBV2
TGTGCCCCCCGCGGGGTTAGAGGATGTCCGTCCTACGAGCAGTACTTC,CAPRGVRGCPSYEQYF,few,NA,TRBJ2-7,TRBV10-3
TGCAGCGTCCCTGGCATCCGCGGGAGGGTCAGGACAGGTATAACCTACGAGCAGTACTTC,CSVPGIRGRVRTGITYEQYF,NA,TRBD2,TRBJ2-7,TRBV29-1
TGTGCCAGCCTTGGACGAATCTATGGCTACACCTTC,CASLGRIYGYTF,many,NA,TRBJ1-2,TRBV19
TGTGCCAGCAGTTTCAGCGGGAGGAACACCGGGGAGCTGTTTTTT,CASSFSGRNTGELFF,few,TRBD2,TRBJ2-2,TRBV7-8
TGCAGTGCTAGAGGAGCGGGGGCGACAGGAGAGGATCTGAGCTACGAGCAGTACTTC,CSARGAGATGEDLSYEQYF,NA,TRBD2,TRBJ2-7,TRBV20-1
TGTGCCAGCAGTGACCCTGCACCCACTGAAGCTTTCTTT,CASSDPAPTEAFF,once,NA,TRBJ1-1,TRBV25-1
TGTGCCACCAGTGACGGGTCCACCGGGGAGCTGTTTTTT,CATSDGSTGELFF,many,NA,TRBJ2-2,TRBV24-1
TGTGCCAGCAGCCGAGGACTGACGAACACCGGGGAGCTGTTTTTT,CASSRGLTNTGELFF,few,NA,TRBJ2-2,TRBV12-3/TRBV12-4
TGCGCCAGCACCGCTGACAGCTCTGGAAACACCATATATTTT,CASTADSSGNTIYF,many,NA,TRBJ1-3,TRBV5-1
TGTGCCACCCAGGGCCGACAGTTCTCCTACAATGAGCAGTTCTTC,CATQGRQFSYNEQFF,NA,NA,TRBJ2-1,TRBV25-1
TGTGCCAGCAGTTCATCTCCGGTGACAGAAGCTTTCTTT,CASSSSPVTEAFF,few,NA,TRBJ1-1,TRBV27
TGTGCCAGCAGCTTAGAGGGGATAGGGGAAAAACTGTTTTTT,CASSLEGIGEKLFF,NA,NA,TRBJ1-4,TRBV7-9
TGTGCCAGCAGCTTAGGGACAAAGAATGAAAAACTGTTTTTT,CASSLGTKNEKLFF,many,NA,TRBJ1-4,TRBV7-2
TGTGCCAGCAGCCTTGGAGAGAACACTGAAGCTTTCTTT,CASSLGENTEAFF,many,NA,TRBJ1-1,TRBV5-1
TGCAGTGCTAGAACCCCTAGCGGGCCCAGAGGGAACACCATATATTTT,CSARTPSGPRGNTIYF,NA,NA,TRBJ1-3,TRBV20-1
TGTGCCAGCAGTCCTAGCGGGGGGGAATACTCCTACGAGCAGTACTTC,CASSPSGGEYSYEQYF,NA,TRBD2,TRBJ2-7,TRBV27
TGTGCCAGCAGTCCCACCCGGACAAAAGAGACCCAGTACTTC,CASSPTRTKETQYF,many,NA,TRBJ2-5,TRBV7-3
TGTGCCAGCAGCCCCATCGGGGGGGAAACTGAAGCTTTCTTT,CASSPIGGETEAFF,few,NA,TRBJ1-1,TRBV11-2
TGTGCCAGCAGCTTAATTAACAGGAACACTGAAGCTTTCTTT,CASSLINRNTEAFF,many,NA,TRBJ1-1,TRBV5-8
TGTGCCAGTAGTATAGACAGGGGGGCCAACGTCCTGACTTTC,CASSIDRGANVLTF,NA,NA,TRBJ2-6,TRBV19
TGTGCCACCAGCGGCCTAAGGGAAGGCGGGGAGCTGTTTTTT,CATSGLREGGELFF,many,NA,TRBJ2-2,TRBV15
TGTGCCAGCAGCGCACGGCGGGTAGGACAGGGGGCATATACGCAGTATTTT,CASSARRVGQGAYTQYF,few,TRBD1,TRBJ2-3,TRBV7-2
TGTGCCAGTAGTATAAGCGGCAGACTGGGAACTGAAGCTTTCTTT,CASSISGRLGTEAFF,NA,NA,TRBJ1-1,TRBV19
TGCAGTGCTAGGGGACTACAGGGTAGATATAGTGAAAAACTGTTTTTT,CSARGLQGRYSEKLFF,few,NA,TRBJ1-4,TRBV20-1
TGCAGTGCTAGATTCCCCACCGTCCGGGACAGGGGCATCGACGAGCAGTACTTC,CSARFPTVRDRGIDEQYF,few,TRBD1,TRBJ2-7,TRBV20-1
TGTGCCAGCAGTCCAAAGACAGGGATCTATGGCTACACCTTC,CASSPKTGIYGYTF,few,TRBD1,TRBJ1-2,TRBV6-5
TGTGCCAGTAGTATAAAGAGGAACACTGAAGCTTTCTTT,CASSIKRNTEAFF,many,NA,TRBJ1-1,TRBV19
TGTGCCATCAGTGAGTGGGGGGCAGGGGGTTGGAGCAATCAGCCCCAGCATTTT,CAISEWGAGGWSNQPQHF,NA,TRBD1,TRBJ1-5,TRBV10-3
TGCAGCGTTGAACTTAGCGGGAGCTCCTACAATGAGCAGTTCTTC,CSVELSGSSYNEQFF,NA,TRBD2,TRBJ2-1,TRBV29-1
TGTGCCAGCAGCTTAACCCGGGACCTATCCTACGAGCAGTACTTC,CASSLTRDLSYEQYF,few,NA,TRBJ2-7,TRBV5-4
TGTGCCAGCACCTTAGGGCGTGCCGCCCAGCCCCAGTACTTC,CASTLGRAAQPQYF,NA,NA,TRBJ2-5,TRBV2